This TCR beta chain was obtained from a study of early T cells in non-severe SARS-CoV-2 infection. Researchers tagged individual cDNA molecules with unique molecular identifiers. TCRdb itself ran the 5' RACE reads through MiXCR, one entry per CDR3 protein. The top ten clones hold approximately 5% of a sample with 98,000 or so distinct CDR3 sequences, approximately 11% of them seen once. Losses at the gene ends were 3 bases for V and 5 bases for J; bases not matched to a gene: 11. In germline, CDR1 is SNHLY, CDR2 FYNNEI. The CDR3 is 16 residues long. The source of this sequence is an adult who was a healthcare worker with PCR-confirmed SARS-CoV-2 infection or an uninfected control (not recorded which). Sequencing was performed on whole blood. This chain joins TRBV2 and TRBJ2-7; 9 nucleotides align to TRBD2. The CDR3 loop is CASSEVAGASTHEQYF. The CDR3 bases are TGTGCCAGCAGTGAGGTAGCGGGAGCCTCGACGCACGAGCAGTACTTC.